This entry features one TCR beta chain sequence. Its target is unknown. The record originates from a study of T cell repertoires in cytomegalovirus infection. Study-wide context: CMV infection and matching HLA type were both indicated by public TCR beta signatures.

One entry per CDR3 protein results from TCRdb running MiXCR on the reads. The sample carries some 160,000 distinct CDR3 sequences, approximately 17% recorded once. CDR1 and CDR2 (germline): MDHEN, SYDVKM. Trimming pared 0 bases from V and 7 bases from J, leaving 7 bases between. This CDR3 region has 13 residues. Study-level points and caveats: Within the response measured ex vivo, HLA-C-restricted CMV-specific TCR beta clonotypes were dominant.

The sequence was collected from a human donor in good health (CMV status not recorded). Some clones in this sample may be carry-over from other donors' samples. Sequenced: CD8+ T cells from PBMCs. The J gene is TRBJ2-1, the V gene TRBV28; D may be TRBD1 or TRBD2 (5 bases each). The CDR3 reads CASSLWGENEQFF. The CDR3 bases are TGTGCCAGCAGTTTATGGGGGGAAAATGAGCAGTTCTTC. The full variable domain, rest sourced from reference TRBV28 and TRBJ2-1, is DVKVTQSSRYLVKRTGEKVFLECVQDMDHENMFWYRQDPGLGLRLIYFSYDVKMKEKGDIPEGYSVSREKKERFSLILESASTNQTSMYLCASSLWGENEQFFGPGTRLTVL.